Below, 4 T cell receptor beta chains from the same sample are listed, as sequenced in a study of OX40 agonist ivuxolimab in advanced cancers. Method: immunoSEQ multiplex PCR; TCRdb's copy keeps in-frame clones and lacks some. Of tens of thousands of clones listed, 83% are singletons. The specimen was CD4+ or CD8+ T cells sorted from blood, collected in a trial of the OX40 agonist ivuxolimab. The receptor set was obtained from an adult with an advanced solid tumor such as melanoma, head and neck, liver or kidney cancer.

This rearrangement joins TRBV5-1 to TRBJ1-1; D is possibly TRBD1 (5 bases). V lost 0 bases and J 5 bases, leaving 11 bases between the germline ends. Germline CDR1 reads SGHRS; CDR2 reads YFSETQ. CDR3 length: 14 amino acids. The CDR3 region has the DNA TGCGCCAGCAGCTTGGAGGGGAGTGGGACTGAAGCTTTCTTT. Its protein is CASSLEGSGTEAFF.

The V gene is TRBV6-1, the J gene TRBJ2-1, with 14 bases matching TRBD2. This CDR3 contains 15 residues. Germline CDR1 is MNHNS and CDR2 is SASEGT. After removal of 3 bases from V and 9 bases from J, the junction contained 4 bases not matched to a gene. CDR3 region: CASSDPGLAGVEQFF. For the CDR3, the DNA is TGTGCCAGCAGTGACCCGGGACTAGCGGGAGTTGAGCAGTTCTTC.

The chain uses TRBV6-6 and TRBJ1-5, with D uncertain. The CDR3 is 13 amino acids. V lost 0 bases to trimming and J lost 7 bases, with 7 bases between them. Per germline, CDR1 MNHNY and CDR2 SVGAGI (reference sequence). The CDR3, as DNA: TGTGCCAGCAGTTACTCGAATCGGCAGCCCCAGCATTTT. This gives the protein CASSYSNRQPQHF.

The chain recombines TRBV29-1 with TRBJ1-2; D gene unclear. V was shortened by 7 bases and J by 7 bases, with 13 bases between the two germline ends. CDR3 length: 11 amino acids. CDR1 and CDR2 from the germline V gene are SQVTM and ANQGSEA. CDR3 in amino acids: CSDSGVGGYTF. The CDR3 DNA is TGCAGCGACTCCGGGGTGGGTGGCTACACCTTC.